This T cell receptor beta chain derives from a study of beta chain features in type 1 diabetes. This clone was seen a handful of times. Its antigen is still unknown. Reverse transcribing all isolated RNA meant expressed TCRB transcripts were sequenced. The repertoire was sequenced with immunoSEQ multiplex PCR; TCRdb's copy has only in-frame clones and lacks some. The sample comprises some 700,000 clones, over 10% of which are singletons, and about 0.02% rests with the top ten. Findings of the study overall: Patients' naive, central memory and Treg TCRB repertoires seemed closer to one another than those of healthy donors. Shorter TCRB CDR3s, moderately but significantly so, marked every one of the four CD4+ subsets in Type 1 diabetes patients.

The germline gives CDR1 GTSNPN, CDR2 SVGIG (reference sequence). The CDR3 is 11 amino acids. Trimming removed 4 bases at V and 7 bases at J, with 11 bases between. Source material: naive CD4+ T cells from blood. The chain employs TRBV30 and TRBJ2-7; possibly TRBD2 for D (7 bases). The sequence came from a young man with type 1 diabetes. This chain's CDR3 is CAWMRGLEQYF. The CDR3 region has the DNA TGTGCCTGGATGCGGGGGCTAGAGCAGTACTTC. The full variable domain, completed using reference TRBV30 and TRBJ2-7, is SQTIHQWPATLVQPVGSPLSLECTVEGTSNPNLYWYRQAAGRGLQLLFYSVGIGQISSEVPQNLSASRPQDRQFILSSKKLLLSDSGFYLCAWMRGLEQYFGPGTRLTVT.